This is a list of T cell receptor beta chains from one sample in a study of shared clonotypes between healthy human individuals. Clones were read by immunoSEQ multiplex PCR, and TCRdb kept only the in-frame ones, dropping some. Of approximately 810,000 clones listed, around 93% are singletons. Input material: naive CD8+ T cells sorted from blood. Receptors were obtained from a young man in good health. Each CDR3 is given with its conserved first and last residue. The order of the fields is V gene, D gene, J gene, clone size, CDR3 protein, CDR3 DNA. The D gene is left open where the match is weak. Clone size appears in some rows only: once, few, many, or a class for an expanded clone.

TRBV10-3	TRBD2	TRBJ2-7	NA	CAISEIPSGSSYEQYF	TGTGCCATCAGTGAGATTCCTAGCGGGAGCTCCTACGAGCAGTACTTC
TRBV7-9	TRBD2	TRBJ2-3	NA	CASSPSGRDTQYF	TGTGCCAGCAGTCCTAGCGGGAGAGATACGCAGTATTTT
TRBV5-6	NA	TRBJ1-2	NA	CASSYVRGNGYTF	TGTGCCAGCAGCTACGTACGGGGGAATGGCTACACCTTC
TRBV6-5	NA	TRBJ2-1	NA	CASSYYQGYNEQFF	TGTGCCAGCAGTTACTATCAGGGGTACAATGAGCAGTTCTTC
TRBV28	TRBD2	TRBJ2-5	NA	CASSPGTRGTVETQYF	TGTGCCAGCAGTCCCGGGACTAGGGGGACCGTGGAGACCCAGTACTTC
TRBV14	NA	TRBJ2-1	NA	CASSQEVHGIPGGEQFF	TGTGCCAGCAGCCAAGAAGTCCACGGGATTCCCGGGGGTGAGCAGTTCTTC
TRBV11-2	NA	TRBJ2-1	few	CASSTTRNNEQFF	TGTGCCAGCAGCACTACAAGAAACAATGAGCAGTTCTTC
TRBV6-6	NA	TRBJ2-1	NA	CASSFGGKGYNEQFF	TGTGCCAGCAGTTTTGGGGGGAAGGGCTACAATGAGCAGTTCTTC
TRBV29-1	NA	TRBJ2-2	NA	CSVQGQGTGELFF	TGCAGCGTGCAGGGCCAGGGCACCGGGGAGCTGTTTTTT
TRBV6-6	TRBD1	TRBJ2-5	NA	CAANQGAGETQYF	TGTGCCGCCAACCAGGGGGCGGGGGAGACCCAGTACTTC
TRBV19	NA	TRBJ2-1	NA	CASSIGSGPFSPNEQFF	TGTGCCAGTAGTATAGGCTCCGGACCCTTCTCTCCCAATGAGCAGTTCTTC
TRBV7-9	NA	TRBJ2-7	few	CASCNTGKDEQYF	TGTGCCAGCTGCAATACAGGCAAAGATGAGCAGTACTTC
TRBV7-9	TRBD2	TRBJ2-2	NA	CASSLPPAGDTGELFF	TGTGCCAGCAGCCTACCCCCCGCGGGAGACACCGGGGAGCTGTTTTTT
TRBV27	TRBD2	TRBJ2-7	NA	CASSLISGRAGEQYF	TGTGCCAGCAGTTTAATCAGCGGGAGGGCGGGGGAGCAGTACTTC
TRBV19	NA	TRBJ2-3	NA	CASSSGTTSTDTQYF	TGTGCCAGTAGCTCCGGGACAACTAGCACAGATACGCAGTATTTT
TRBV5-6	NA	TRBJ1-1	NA	CASSLRWDGITPEAFF	TGTGCCAGCAGCTTGCGCTGGGATGGGATAACGCCTGAAGCTTTCTTT
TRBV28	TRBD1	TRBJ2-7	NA	CASSVRDRGHEQYF	TGTGCCAGCAGTGTCCGGGACAGGGGCCACGAGCAGTACTTC
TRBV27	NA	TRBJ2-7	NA	CASSNRARLYEQYF	TGTGCCAGCAGTAACAGGGCGAGGTTGTACGAGCAGTACTTC
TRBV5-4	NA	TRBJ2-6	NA	CASSFWGAGANVLTF	TGTGCCAGCAGCTTTTGGGGGGCTGGGGCCAACGTCCTGACTTTC
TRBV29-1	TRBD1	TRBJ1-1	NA	CSVEWTGRATEAFF	TGCAGCGTTGAATGGACAGGACGGGCCACTGAAGCTTTCTTT
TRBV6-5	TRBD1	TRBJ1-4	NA	CASSPDRGEEEKLFF	TGTGCCAGCAGTCCAGACAGGGGGGAAGAAGAAAAACTGTTTTTT
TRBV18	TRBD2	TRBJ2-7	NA	CASSPGLAGGPYEQYF	TGTGCCAGCTCACCGGGACTAGCGGGAGGGCCCTACGAGCAGTACTTC
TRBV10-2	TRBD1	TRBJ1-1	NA	CASSDPPGGGNTEAFF	TGCGCCAGCAGTGACCCCCCGGGAGGGGGCAACACTGAAGCTTTCTTT
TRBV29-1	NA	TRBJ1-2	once	CSVEDRGRNGYTF	TGCAGCGTTGAAGATCGGGGGCGGAATGGCTACACCTTC
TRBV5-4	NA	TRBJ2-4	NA	CASSLGSGRAKNIQYF	TGTGCCAGCTCCCTGGGTTCGGGTAGGGCCAAAAACATTCAGTACTTC
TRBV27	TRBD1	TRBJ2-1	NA	CASSAGTGYNEQFF	TGTGCCAGCAGCGCCGGGACAGGGTACAATGAGCAGTTCTTC
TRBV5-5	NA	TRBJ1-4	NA	CASSLRGGPNEKLFF	TGTGCCAGCAGCTTGAGGGGAGGGCCTAATGAAAAACTGTTTTTT
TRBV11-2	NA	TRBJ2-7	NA	CASSLSGVVYEQYF	TGTGCCAGCAGCTTATCAGGGGTTGTCTACGAGCAGTACTTC
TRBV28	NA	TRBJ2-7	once	CASRGDDVPEQYF	TGTGCCAGCAGGGGGGACGATGTCCCCGAGCAGTACTTC
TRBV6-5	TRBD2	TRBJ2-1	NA	CASSYTSGSSEQFF	TGTGCCAGCAGTTACACTAGCGGGAGCAGTGAGCAGTTCTTC
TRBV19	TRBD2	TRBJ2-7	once	CASSIGGLATYEQYF	TGTGCCAGTAGTATAGGGGGACTAGCGACCTACGAGCAGTACTTC
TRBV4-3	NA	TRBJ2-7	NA	CASSQGVGGFYEQYF	TGCGCCAGCAGCCAAGGGGTCGGGGGTTTCTACGAGCAGTACTTC
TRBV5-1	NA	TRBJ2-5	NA	CASSLRGIGETQYF	TGCGCCAGCAGCTTGAGAGGGATCGGAGAGACCCAGTACTTC
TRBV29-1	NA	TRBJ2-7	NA	CSVSYLREDYEQYF	TGCAGCGTTTCATATTTGCGGGAAGACTACGAGCAGTACTTC
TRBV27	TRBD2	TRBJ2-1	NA	CASSGRLANYNEQFF	TGTGCCAGCAGTGGGAGACTAGCGAATTACAATGAGCAGTTCTTC
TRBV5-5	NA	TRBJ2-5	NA	CASRPTREETQYF	TGTGCCAGCAGACCCACTAGAGAGGAGACCCAGTACTTC
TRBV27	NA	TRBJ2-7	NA	CASRAPLRGRAYEQYF	TGTGCCAGCAGAGCCCCTCTTAGGGGGAGAGCCTACGAGCAGTACTTC
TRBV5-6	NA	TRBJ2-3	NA	CASSLSGTDTQYF	TGTGCCAGCAGCTTGTCGGGCACAGATACGCAGTATTTT
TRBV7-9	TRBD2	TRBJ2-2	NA	CASSSTSGRYTGELFF	TGTGCCAGCAGCTCGACTAGCGGGAGGTACACCGGGGAGCTGTTTTTT
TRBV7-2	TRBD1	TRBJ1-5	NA	CASSLEGDRIWQPQHF	TGTGCCAGCAGCTTAGAGGGGGACAGGATTTGGCAGCCCCAGCATTTT
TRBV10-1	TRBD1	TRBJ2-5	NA	CASRLGQGQYQETQYF	TGCGCCAGCAGACTCGGACAGGGGCAATACCAAGAGACCCAGTACTTC
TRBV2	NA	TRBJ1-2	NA	CASSEDSAEVWGGGYTF	TGTGCCAGCAGTGAAGATTCTGCTGAAGTTTGGGGTGGAGGCTACACCTTC